These T cell receptor beta chains were read from a single sample in a study of blood T cell repertoires in COVID-19. Produced via immunoSEQ multiplex PCR; TCRdb's table is partial and in-frame only. This sample has approximately 130,000 clones; approximately 80% occur once, and the top ten carry over 15%. The sequenced sample consisted of peripheral blood. The source of these receptors is an elderly man with acute or convalescent COVID-19. CDR3s include the opening cysteine and the closing phenylalanine or tryptophan. The order of the fields is V gene, clone size, J gene, D gene, CDR3 DNA, CDR3 protein. The D gene is left open where the match is weak. Rows give clone size only sometimes, using once, few, many, or a class for an expanded clone.

TRBV15	NA	TRBJ1-5	TRBD1	TGTGCCACTGGACAGGGGTTGAATCAGCCCCAGCATTTT	CATGQGLNQPQHF
TRBV6-1	NA	TRBJ2-3	TRBD2	TGTGCCAGCAGTGGGATAGCGGGGTCTAGCACAGATACGCAGTATTTT	CASSGIAGSSTDTQYF
TRBV5-5	NA	TRBJ1-5	NA	TGTGCCAGCATCCTAGGTGGGGTTGTCGAGGGTCAGCCCCAGCATTTT	CASILGGVVEGQPQHF
TRBV19	few	TRBJ1-1	TRBD1	TGTGCCAGTAGTATCTTCAGGACAGGTAACACTGAAGCTTTCTTT	CASSIFRTGNTEAFF
TRBV15	NA	TRBJ1-6	NA	TGTGCCACCAGCAGAGATGGGAGCGACCTGGGATCCCTCCACTTT	CATSRDGSDLGSLHF
TRBV12-5	NA	TRBJ2-5	NA	TGTGCTAGTGGTCCTAAGTCGGAGACCCAGTACTTC	CASGPKSETQYF
TRBV19	NA	TRBJ2-5	TRBD1	TGTGCCAGTAGTCTAGGACAGGGGGAGGAGACCCAGTACTTC	CASSLGQGEETQYF
TRBV29-1	NA	TRBJ2-1	NA	TGCAGCGTTGATGTGGGGGCTTATGATGAGCAGTTCTTC	CSVDVGAYDEQFF
TRBV5-1	NA	TRBJ1-6	TRBD1	TGCGCCAGCAGCATCCGGGACAGGGGGAATTCACCCCTCCACTTT	CASSIRDRGNSPLHF
TRBV19	NA	TRBJ1-2	TRBD1	TGTGCCAGTAGTATAGCTCTAGGGACAGGGGATGTACGTGGCTACACCTTC	CASSIALGTGDVRGYTF
TRBV28	NA	TRBJ2-6	NA	TGTGCCAGCAGTTCCACCTTTAGCTCTGGGGCCAACGTCCTGACTTTC	CASSSTFSSGANVLTF
TRBV19	NA	TRBJ1-5	NA	TGTGCCAGTAGAAAAGGGGGTAGCAATCAGCCCCAGCATTTT	CASRKGGSNQPQHF
TRBV10-2	NA	TRBJ2-3	NA	TGCGCCAGCAGTGAGTGGAGTCTGCAGGGATCAGATACGCAGTATTTT	CASSEWSLQGSDTQYF
TRBV4-1	NA	TRBJ1-1	NA	TGCGCCAGCAGCCAAAACACCCTGAATACTGAAGCTTTCTTT	CASSQNTLNTEAFF
TRBV5-8	NA	TRBJ1-5	NA	TGTGCCAGCAGCTTGGACGGGGATAGCAATCAGCCCCAGCATTTT	CASSLDGDSNQPQHF
TRBV7-9	NA	TRBJ2-1	NA	TGTGCCAGCGGGGAGGATTACAATGAGCAGTTCTTC	CASGEDYNEQFF
TRBV5-6	NA	TRBJ1-2	TRBD1	TGTGCCAGCAGCGACGGACAGGGTGACTATGGCTACACCTTC	CASSDGQGDYGYTF